Reported below is one T cell receptor beta chain. The antigen is unknown. One entry per CDR3 protein results from TCRdb running MiXCR on the reads. The sample includes some 310,000 distinct CDR3 sequences, approximately 25% of them seen just once. The data belong to a study of T cell repertoires in cytomegalovirus infection. Germline-derived CDR1 and CDR2 are SNHLY and FYNNEI. The CDR3 covers 14 residues. Trimming cost V 5 bases and J 3 bases; bases outside gene matches: 4. This receptor was obtained from a human donor in good health (CMV status not recorded). Some clones in this sample may be carry-over from other donors' samples. The sample here was cultured PBMCs, taken from culture after CMV antigen stimulation. The J gene is TRBJ1-1, the V gene TRBV2, with TRBD1 matching over 9 bases. CDR3 residues: CASSRQGGDTEAFF. In DNA, the CDR3 is TGTGCCAGCAGTCGACAGGGGGGGGACACTGAAGCTTTCTTT.